This TCR beta chain was recorded in a study of metastatic and nonmetastatic thyroid tumors. Background on the study: Repertoire comparison spanned blood and tumor or nodule tissue of malignant and benign thyroid patients.

This clone was seen many times. Its specificity is not known. In the authors' workflow: A classifier of distant metastasis in papillary thyroid cancer was built from CDR3 differences (across clinicopathological groups). From the PCR reads, TCRdb re-called clones with MiXCR. TCRdb's processing, not the authors' own work, is the source of the V and J calls. The sample has some 14,000 clones, 32% seen once. There were no patients who had received any treatment before thyroid surgery. V dropped 3 bases and J dropped 0; count of bases not matched to a gene: 4. This CDR3 is built from 17 residues. The germline V gene has CDR1 LNHNV and CDR2 YYDKDF (reference sequence). Overall study findings and caveats: It was reported that TCR beta diversity was significantly higher in malignant thyroid tumors than benign nodules, in blood and tumor.

V gene TRBV15 combines with J gene TRBJ2-6; 8 bases are shared with TRBD2. The material sequenced was tumor tissue. The sequence derives from a female donor with papillary thyroid cancer or a benign thyroid nodule (not recorded which). Some clones in this sample may be carry-over from other donors' samples. The CDR3 protein is CATSRLAGSSGANVLTF. The CDR3, as DNA: TGTGCCACCAGCAGGCTAGCGGGTAGCTCTGGGGCCAACGTCCTGACTTTC.